These T cell receptor beta chains were read from a single sample in a study of T cells after yellow fever vaccination. TCRdb itself ran the 5' RACE reads through MiXCR, one entry per CDR3 protein. The sample has about 140,000 distinct CDR3 sequences, over 7% seen once. Sequenced material: CD4+ T cells sorted from PBMCs, taken 5 days after the yellow fever booster vaccination. Receptors were obtained from a man aged 25-45 years who received the YFV17D yellow fever vaccine. Both conserved end residues are part of each CDR3. Fields, in order: J gene, clone size, D gene, V gene, CDR3 protein, CDR3 DNA. The D gene is left open where the match is weak. Clone size is given as how often the clone was seen (once, few, many) or a class if it is expanded.

>TRBJ2-5|many|TRBD1|TRBV12-3/TRBV12-4
CASSPRTGGGETQYF
TGTGCCAGCAGTCCAAGGACAGGAGGTGGAGAGACCCAGTACTTC
>TRBJ1-2|many|.|TRBV5-1
CASSLDPNYGYTF
TGCGCCAGCAGCTTGGACCCGAATTATGGCTACACCTTC
>TRBJ2-3|many|TRBD2|TRBV5-1
CASSLVALAGGRADTQYF
TGCGCCAGCAGCTTGGTAGCCCTAGCGGGAGGCAGGGCAGATACGCAGTATTTT
>TRBJ2-1|many|TRBD2|TRBV18
CASSASGSYNEQFF
TGTGCCAGCTCAGCCAGCGGGAGTTACAATGAGCAGTTCTTC
>TRBJ2-7|many|.|TRBV7-2
CASSLVGGFLGYEQYF
TGTGCCAGCAGCTTAGTTGGGGGGTTTTTGGGCTACGAGCAGTACTTC
>TRBJ2-5|many|TRBD1|TRBV6-5
CASSKGQGKETQYF
TGTGCCAGCAGCAAAGGACAGGGGAAAGAGACCCAGTACTTC
>TRBJ2-7|many|.|TRBV20-1
CSARVRGYEQYF
TGCAGTGCTAGAGTTCGGGGGTACGAGCAGTACTTC
>TRBJ2-4|many|.|TRBV10-1
CASSFLILAKNIQYF
TGCGCCAGCAGCTTCCTTATTCTGGCCAAAAACATTCAGTACTTC
>TRBJ2-7|many|TRBD2|TRBV3-1
CASQASGGYEQYF
TGTGCCAGCCAGGCTAGCGGGGGGTACGAGCAGTACTTC
>TRBJ2-1|many|.|TRBV20-1
CSVGVGEQFF
TGCAGTGTCGGGGTGGGTGAGCAGTTCTTC
>TRBJ2-5|many|.|TRBV7-2
CASSSQHEETQYF
TGTGCCAGCAGCTCGCAGCATGAAGAGACCCAGTACTTC
>TRBJ2-2|many|.|TRBV18
CASSFYSGTNTGELFF
TGTGCCAGCTCGTTCTACTCCGGGACTAACACCGGGGAGCTGTTTTTT
>TRBJ2-7|many|TRBD2|TRBV7-2
CASRQTGAGVEQYF
TGTGCCAGCAGACAAACCGGGGCGGGGGTCGAGCAGTACTTC
>TRBJ2-7|many|.|TRBV28
CASRRPEGEQYF
TGTGCCAGCAGGCGGCCCGAAGGCGAGCAGTACTTC
>TRBJ2-3|many|TRBD2|TRBV6-1
CASSQAGGLRRTDTQYF
TGTGCCAGCAGTCAGGCGGGAGGGCTCAGAAGAACAGATACGCAGTATTTT
>TRBJ2-7|many|TRBD1|TRBV27
CASSLNRGTGGRYEQYF
TGTGCCAGCAGTTTGAACCGAGGGACAGGGGGCAGATACGAGCAGTACTTC
>TRBJ2-1|many|TRBD1|TRBV5-1
CASSSGDRGFYEQFF
TGCGCCAGCAGCTCGGGGGACAGGGGATTCTATGAGCAGTTCTTC
>TRBJ2-3|many|.|TRBV20-1
CSARDRGWSGPYTSTDTQYF
TGCAGTGCTAGAGATCGAGGTTGGAGCGGGCCGTATACTAGCACAGATACGCAGTATTTT
>TRBJ2-7|many|.|TRBV20-1
CSAINSGSYYEQYF
TGCAGTGCTATCAATTCAGGGAGCTACTACGAGCAGTACTTC
>TRBJ2-6|few|.|TRBV18
CASSPGSSGANVLTF
TGTGCCAGCTCACCCGGCTCTTCTGGGGCCAACGTCCTGACTTTC
>TRBJ2-1|many|TRBD2|TRBV10-3
CAISDLVELAGNNEQFF
TGTGCCATCAGTGACCTTGTAGAACTAGCGGGAAACAATGAGCAGTTCTTC
>TRBJ2-6|few|.|TRBV20-1
CSVPLRADGANVLTF
TGCAGTGTTCCCTTAAGAGCGGACGGGGCCAACGTCCTGACTTTC
>TRBJ2-6|many|.|TRBV15
CATSLAPLLTNVLTF
TGTGCCACCAGCCTAGCTCCCCTCTTAACCAACGTCCTGACTTTC
>TRBJ2-7|many|TRBD2|TRBV7-2
CASSSGGSLSYEQYF
TGTGCCAGCAGCTCAGGCGGGAGCCTCTCCTACGAGCAGTACTTC
>TRBJ1-2|many|.|TRBV11-2
CASNPPSRQEINYGYTF
TGTGCCAGCAACCCCCCGTCCCGACAGGAGATCAACTATGGCTACACCTTC
>TRBJ2-5|many|.|TRBV7-9
CASSSNPPRETQYF
TGTGCCAGCAGCTCCAACCCTCCGAGGGAGACCCAGTACTTC
>TRBJ1-1|many|.|TRBV18
CASSPTGWIAEAFF
TGTGCCAGCTCACCAACAGGGTGGATCGCTGAAGCTTTCTTT
>TRBJ2-1|many|.|TRBV18
CASSPRSYNEQFF
TGTGCCAGCTCACCACGGAGCTACAATGAGCAGTTCTTC
>TRBJ1-2|many|TRBD1|TRBV19
CASSNNRGSGYTF
TGTGCCAGTAGTAACAACAGGGGTTCTGGCTACACCTTC
>TRBJ2-1|many|.|TRBV5-1
CASSSVGVLGEQFF
TGCGCCAGCAGCTCGGTTGGCGTTCTCGGTGAGCAGTTCTTC
>TRBJ2-7|few|TRBD1|TRBV18
CASSPRTGGDEQYF
TGTGCCAGCTCACCCAGGACAGGGGGGGACGAGCAGTACTTC
>TRBJ1-6|many|.|TRBV6-6
CASSSGLTSPLHF
TGTGCCAGCAGTTCTGGACTGACTTCACCCCTCCACTTT
>TRBJ2-5|many|.|TRBV5-6
CASSSTGRQETQYF
TGTGCCAGCAGCTCGACAGGACGGCAAGAGACCCAGTACTTC
>TRBJ2-7|many|TRBD1|TRBV20-1
CSAVDRAPYEQYF
TGCAGTGCTGTCGACAGGGCCCCTTACGAGCAGTACTTC
>TRBJ2-1|many|TRBD2|TRBV6-4
CASSALAGGGGEQFF
TGTGCCAGCAGTGCCCTAGCGGGAGGAGGTGGTGAGCAGTTCTTC
>TRBJ2-3|few|.|TRBV18
CASSHGGGGTGADTQYF
TGTGCCAGCTCACACGGAGGTGGGGGAACGGGTGCAGATACGCAGTATTTT
>TRBJ2-7|many|TRBD2|TRBV7-2
CASRKFGTSSGRAGEYEQYF
TGTGCCAGCAGGAAGTTTGGTACCTCTAGCGGGAGGGCCGGGGAATACGAGCAGTACTTC
>TRBJ2-7|many|.|TRBV14
CASSQPGSYEQYF
TGTGCCAGCAGCCAACCGGGAAGCTACGAGCAGTACTTC
>TRBJ2-2|many|TRBD2|TRBV10-2
CASSWTSGRPGELFF
TGCGCCAGCAGTTGGACTAGCGGGAGACCCGGGGAGCTGTTTTTT
>TRBJ2-2|many|.|TRBV7-7
CASSHRDGTGELFF
TGTGCTAGCAGCCACCGGGACGGCACCGGGGAGCTGTTTTTT
>TRBJ1-3|many|.|TRBV9
CASSVEYSGNTIYF
TGTGCCAGCAGCGTAGAGTACTCTGGAAACACCATATATTTT
>TRBJ2-1|many|TRBD2|TRBV9
CASSAGTSSGNNEQFF
TGTGCCAGCAGCGCCGGGACTAGCTCGGGGAACAATGAGCAGTTCTTC